This T cell receptor beta chain was recovered during a study of blood T cells in healthy people across ages (dated by TCRdb to between 2014 and 2017). Context from the whole study: In model experiments, template switching captured about one uniquely barcoded TCR beta cDNA molecule for every two T cells. Using deep sequencing normalized with unique cDNA molecular identifiers, the study measured how TCR beta repertoire diversity changes with age. Two additional independent replicas of 1 million unique cDNA reads from the same blood draw were analyzed for two donors (one aged 18 to 30 and one aged 80 or older). The donors were divided into four age groups: young (average around 15 years), middle-aged (about 39), aged (approximately 62) and long-lived (82).

CDR3 length: 17 amino acids, cysteine to phenylalanine. The entry retains the CDR3 DNA only, 51 bases that are in frame from base 1. V is shortened by 0 bases, J by 4 bases, and the region joining them spans 14 bases. For CDR1 and CDR2, the germline V gene lists SGHRS and YFSETQ. The 39 donors, aged about 6 to 95 years, were systemically healthy Caucasian individuals from Russia. Each donor gave approximately 9.4 milliliters of peripheral blood, drawn into EDTA-treated Vacutainer tubes. PBMCs were isolated by Ficoll-Paque density-gradient centrifugation, with at least 7 million obtained per sample. Total RNA, at least 6 micrograms per sample, was extracted from PBMCs with Trizol reagent. The percentages of naive CD45RAhigh/CD27high T cells were determined by flow cytometry on a PBMC aliquot from every donor. In the case of this clonotype: Its antigen specificity is not known. No much larger clone is present one base from it, and per-base qualities are unavailable.

General conclusions and limits of the study: Because the CMV infection status of the donors was unknown, age-related changes in expanded clonotypes may potentially have been confounded. Estimates of total diversity from one million sequenced T cells were regarded as lower bounds and underestimates. Because profiling used bulk unsorted PBMCs, naive and antigen-experienced compartments could not be compared conclusively. There was a strong correlation between observed TCR beta diversity and the percentage of naive T cells measured by flow cytometry. The long-lived group showed more naive CD4+ T cells, fewer expanded clones and increased TCR diversity than the aged group, suggesting age selection. As age increased, observed TCR beta diversity per million T cells dropped in a roughly linear way, and a significant reduction was already evident by age around 41.

The library was obtained by 5' RACE. Sequencing used an Illumina HiSeq 2500. A second about 6 to 11 cycle PCR used a sample-barcoded 5' primer and a J-beta primer mix. Each TCR beta cDNA molecule received a unique molecular identifier from a template-switch 5' adaptor carrying 12 random nucleotides. Each sample yielded at least 2.5 million CDR3-containing paired-end reads. The Mint cDNA synthesis kit, primed by a TRBC-specific oligonucleotide, was used to synthesize first-strand cDNA from all RNA. Following uracil-DNA glycosylase treatment, a first 18-cycle PCR with universal primers M1SS and BC2_uni_R was performed on all cDNA. The study's processing was this. For normalization, 1 million high-quality reads, each with a distinct molecular identifier, were randomly selected from each sample. Reads with shared molecular identifiers were discarded instead of being binned into consensus sequences. MiTCR, set to a Q25 quality threshold and the strictest error-elimination algorithm, was used for CDR3 identification, clonotype clustering and error correction. A nonparametric unseen species model with Euler transformation was used to estimate a lower bound on total TCR beta diversity. The public reads were quality trimmed at Q25 with fastp and then assembled into clones with MiXCR by TCRdb, keeping productive beta chains. Records with the same CDR3 protein are collapsed into one entry carrying the most frequent genes and DNA. TCRdb, not the authors, supplied the V and J calls. This sample comprises nearly 800,000 distinct CDR3 sequences, 20% to 30% of them detected only once. The top ten constitute approximately 3.7% of the sample.

The sample also formed part of further work on T cells of mothers and their children. The second study's authors report: Nine systemically healthy Caucasian individuals served as donors, namely three mothers together with their six children. cDNA synthesis used all of the extracted RNA, with approximately 1.4 ug of RNA in each 15 ul reaction. In the second PCR, sample barcodes and 2-4 random nucleotides were introduced via the M1S primer. Each mother yielded over 9 million TCR beta CDR3 reads and each child some 3 million reads. TCR recombination output is similarly shaped by thymic selection in related and unrelated pairs, with a minor effect exerted by inherited differences. Normalized repertoire overlap in related mother-child pairs was always slightly higher than in unrelated mother-child pairs, but the difference was never significant. Persistent microchimeric T cell clones were not detected, at a sensitivity of about 100 clones per million clonotypes. To look for features that set related mother-child pairs apart from unrelated individuals, the researchers ran deep NGS to compare the TCR beta repertoires of mothers and children. On average, the children were 11 +/- 4 years old, while the mothers were about 40 +/- 4 years old. After adapters were ligated using NEBNext reagents, the libraries underwent 100+100 nt paired-end sequencing on an Illumina HiSeq 2000. To prevent cross-contamination, the mother and child libraries were prepared one month apart and sequenced in separate runs. For each donor, between 500,000 and 2,000,000 distinct TCR beta clonotypes were identified. Naive TCR beta clonotypes were estimated from low-frequency clonotypes matched to each donor's FACS-determined naive share, without sorting.

Sequencing was carried out using blood. This chain joins TRBV5-1 to TRBJ2-6; no D segment can be confidently identified. The receptor was derived from a boy between 10 and 17 years old in good health. The CDR3 is CASSLVGNLVGANVLTF. The nucleotides are TGCGCCAGCAGCTTGGTGGGGAACCTGGTGGGGGCCAACGTCCTGACTTTC.